A single sample gave rise to the 28 T cell receptor beta chains below, sequenced in a study of HIV-infected children after antiretroviral therapy interruption. Unique molecular identifiers were included in an RNA-based 3' RACE TCR library. In TCRdb, the 3' RACE reads were re-called with MiXCR into one record per CDR3 protein. In the table there are more than 75,000 distinct CDR3 sequences, 6% to 8.5% of which are singletons. Treatment given: PENTA 11 planned treatment interruption arm or continuous ART arm. Source: CD45RA+ CD4+ T cells from PBMCs, pooled from several time points, taken from a donor given antiretroviral therapy, either interrupted or continuous. Documented subset: naive CD4+ CD45RA+ CD45RO- T cells. Receptors were obtained from a pool of human donors with HIV.

The CDR3 reads CASSLGSPYTEAFF. The CDR3 DNA reads as TGTGCCAGCAGCTTAGGGTCCCCTTACACTGAAGCTTTCTTT. V is TRBV11-1 and J is TRBJ1-1; D is ambiguous. Germline CDR1 and CDR2: SGHAT and FQDESV (reference sequence). Trimming removed 1 base from V and 3 bases from J, with 9 bases in between. There are 14 residues in the CDR3. The variable domain in full, completed from reference TRBV11-1 and TRBJ1-1, reads EAEVAQSPRYKITEKSQAVAFWCDPISGHATLYWYRQILGQGPELLVQFQDESVVDDSQLPKDRFSAERLKGVDSTLKIQPAELGDSAMYLCASSLGSPYTEAFFGQGTRLTVV.

This clonotype appeared many times. The chain combines TRBV7-3 with TRBJ1-2, with 8 nucleotides matching TRBD1. With 4 bases clipped from V and 5 bases from J, the junction kept 12 bases outside the gene matches. The CDR3 has 16 amino acids. Germline CDR1 and CDR2: SGHTA and FQGTGA. As DNA, the CDR3 is TGTGCCAGCAGCTCAAGCCTCCTCCAGGGGGCATATGGCTACACCTTC. This encodes CASSSSLLQGAYGYTF.

The chain carries TRBV24-1 and TRBJ2-6; D is ambiguous. Germline loops: CDR1 KGHDR, CDR2 SFDVKD. Trimming shortened V by 5 bases and J by 0 bases, and 10 bases separated the two germline ends. There are 16 residues in the CDR3. The CDR3 protein is CATSGSGVSGANVLTF. The CDR3 nucleotides are TGTGCCACCAGTGGGTCGGGTGTCTCTGGGGCCAACGTCCTGACTTTC.

This clonotype has a count of ten or more. The chain couples TRBV20-1 to TRBJ2-5; 9 positions match TRBD2. In germline, CDR1 is DFQATT, CDR2 SNEGSKA (reference sequence). The junction had 10 bases not matched to a gene; V was cut back by 6 bases and J by 2 bases. The CDR3 sequence is 15 residues long. The DNA of the CDR3 is TGCAGTGCCAGACTAGCGGCTTCTTTTCAAGAGACCCAGTACTTC. This translates into CSARLAASFQETQYF.

This clonotype showed up many times. The chain recombines TRBV29-1 with TRBJ1-2, with a possible D match to TRBD1 (6 bases). This CDR3 has 11 residues. The V and J ends lost 4 bases and 7 bases respectively, with 10 bases between them. Germline assignment: CDR1 SQVTM and CDR2 ANQGSEA. The CDR3 nucleotides read TGCAGCGTTGGGGGGGCAAGTGGCTACACCTTC. Encoded protein: CSVGGASGYTF.

This clonotype was recorded many times. Here the CDR3 DNA reads TGTGCCATCAGCAGAGGGACAGGCTACGAGCAGTACTTC. This translates into CAISRGTGYEQYF. The gene calls are TRBV10-3 and TRBJ2-7; TRBD1 matches 8 bases. The V and J ends lost 6 bases and 3 bases, in that order; junction bases with no gene match: 4. Germline V CDR1 and CDR2: ENHRY, SYGVKD. The length of the CDR3 is 13 residues.

This clonotype was seen a few times. V is TRBV30 and J is TRBJ2-2, with a tentative D call TRBD2 (7 bases). Between the trimmed V and J ends, which lost 3 bases and 0 bases, there was a span of 11 bases. In germline, CDR1 is GTSNPN, CDR2 SVGIG (reference sequence). This CDR3 is built from 15 residues. CDR3 protein: CAWSPRGPNTGELFF. For the CDR3, the DNA is TGTGCCTGGAGCCCGCGGGGGCCGAACACCGGGGAGCTGTTTTTT.

The table lists this clonotype with many counts. V usage is TRBV12-3 or TRBV12-4 and J usage is TRBJ1-1; D remains ambiguous. Trimming removed 3 bases from V and 1 base from J, with 12 bases in between. CDR3 length equals 15 residues. CDR3 in DNA: TGTGCCAGCAGTTTTTCCCGAATGCGGAACACTGAAGCTTTCTTT. Protein: CASSFSRMRNTEAFF.

The rearrangement uses TRBV19 and TRBJ2-5, with 8 bases that match TRBD1. The V gene end was trimmed by 10 bases and the J gene end by 3 bases; junction bases not matched to a gene: 7. The germline gives CDR1 LNHDA, CDR2 SQIVND (reference sequence). The CDR3 is 13 residues long. Written as DNA, the CDR3 is TGTGCCACCAGTGGACAGGGTGAAGAGACCCAGTACTTC. Translating it yields CATSGQGEETQYF.

This clonotype was recorded at least ten times. The chain joins TRBV3-1 to TRBJ1-5; 9 bases match TRBD1. Germline loops: CDR1 LGHDT, CDR2 YNNKEL (reference sequence). J was trimmed by 6 bases and V by 3 bases; bases with no gene match: 3. This CDR3 is built from 14 residues. The CDR3 DNA is TGTGCCAGCAGCCAGGGACAGGGCGGTCAGCCCCAGCATTTT. It is translated as CASSQGQGGQPQHF.

This clonotype appeared a few times. V gene TRBV6-6 combines with J gene TRBJ2-2, with D perhaps given as TRBD1 or TRBD2 (6 bases each). Per the germline V gene, CDR1 is MNHNY and CDR2 is SVGAGI (reference sequence). The CDR3 loop spans 13 amino acids. V dropped 8 bases and J dropped 2 bases, with 9 bases sitting between them. The CDR3 DNA is TGTGCCAGCGGGGGGCCTAACACCGGGGAGCTGTTTTTT. This codes for CASGGPNTGELFF.

This chain links TRBV7-9 with TRBJ1-1, with D uncertain. V was trimmed by 0 bases and J by 7 bases, leaving 9 bases between them. This CDR3 contains 13 residues. CDR1 SEHNR and CDR2 FQNEAQ come from the germline V gene (reference sequence). The CDR3 nucleotides read TGTGCCAGCAGCTTAGCAGGGTTTGGTGAAGCTTTCTTT. Translation gives CASSLAGFGEAFF.

The chain employs TRBV7-8 and TRBJ1-5; 8 bases match TRBD1. Trimming at V came to 4 bases and at J to 7 bases, leaving 6 bases not matched to a gene. Germline CDR1 SGHVS, CDR2 FQNEAQ. The CDR3 sequence is 14 residues long. Here the CDR3 DNA reads TGTGCCAGCAGCTCCAACAGGGGGGAGCAGCCCCAGCATTTT. Translating it yields CASSSNRGEQPQHF.

This clonotype was observed many times. The rearrangement joins TRBV6-5 to TRBJ1-1; no reliable D call. The germline V gene encodes CDR1 MNHEY and CDR2 SVGAGI. The CDR3 runs to 13 residues. The V gene lost 4 bases and the J gene lost 1 base, with 7 bases spanning the gap. CDR3 bases: TGTGCCAGCAGTTCCTCAGCGAACACTGAAGCTTTCTTT. This gives the protein CASSSSANTEAFF.

The chain carries TRBV4-2 and TRBJ2-3, with TRBD2 as a possible D gene (6 bases). Germline V gives CDR1 LGHNA, CDR2 YNFKEQ. V dropped 4 bases and J dropped 1 base, with 9 bases sitting between them. CDR3 size: 14 residues. The CDR3 nucleotides read TGTGCCAGCAGCCCTTCGGGGGGCACAGATACGCAGTATTTT. This sequence encodes CASSPSGGTDTQYF.

This clonotype was counted at least ten times. CDR3 nucleotides: TGTGCCAGTACCCTCACAGGGGTAGTCGGCTACACCTTC. Amino acid sequence: CASTLTGVVGYTF. The chain carries TRBV19 and TRBJ1-2, with 7 bases lining up with TRBD1. V gave up 7 bases and J gave up 8 bases; unmatched junction bases: 10. The V gene's germline CDR1 is LNHDA and CDR2 SQIVND (reference sequence). The CDR3 consists of 13 residues.

This clonotype was counted ten times or more. This sequence joins TRBV19 and TRBJ2-1, with D possibly matching TRBD2 (6 bases). The CDR3 spans 14 residues. The V gene's germline CDR1 is LNHDA and CDR2 SQIVND (reference sequence). The V end was cut by 5 bases, the J end by 7 bases, with 15 bases between. The CDR3 sequence: CASSGVGRGNEQFF. In DNA form, the CDR3 reads TGTGCCAGTAGTGGAGTAGGGCGGGGTAATGAGCAGTTCTTC.

Only a few counts were recorded for this clonotype. The chain employs TRBV15 and TRBJ2-5; 10 bases line up with TRBD1. The V gene end was trimmed by 0 bases and the J gene end by 1 base; junction bases not matched to a gene: 2. The CDR3 length is 16 residues. Germline-derived CDR1 and CDR2 are LNHNV and YYDKDF (reference sequence). The CDR3 is CATSRDRDRGQETQYF. Here the CDR3 DNA reads TGTGCCACCAGCAGAGACCGGGACAGGGGCCAAGAGACCCAGTACTTC. Complete variable domain (other parts from reference TRBV15 and TRBJ2-5): DAMVIQNPRYQVTQFGKPVTLSCSQTLNHNVMYWYQQKSSQAPKLLFHYYDKDFNNEADTPDNFQSRRPNTSFCFLDIRSPGLGDTAMYLCATSRDRDRGQETQYFGPGTRLLVL.

This clonotype was detected many times. The chain employs TRBV9 and TRBJ2-3, with TRBD2 matching over 8 bases. Losses at the gene ends were 4 bases for V and 0 bases for J; bases not matched to a gene: 7. Germline V CDR1 and CDR2: SGDLS, YYNGEE. The CDR3 runs 16 residues. The CDR3 DNA reads as TGTGCCAGCAGCACGGGGAAGCGGGGGAGCACAGATACGCAGTATTTT. Translating it yields CASSTGKRGSTDTQYF.

This clonotype came up many times. The chain recombines TRBV7-3 with TRBJ1-1; D gene ambiguous. The V and J ends lost 3 bases and 0 bases respectively, with 8 bases between them. Germline loops: CDR1 SGHTA, CDR2 FQGTGA. The CDR3 extends over 14 amino acids. For the CDR3, the DNA is TGTGCCAGCAGCTTCGGACCTTTGAACACTGAAGCTTTCTTT. Encoded protein: CASSFGPLNTEAFF.

This clonotype was seen ten or more times. This chain uses TRBV12-3 or TRBV12-4 with TRBJ2-5; D is undetermined. The germline V and J ends were trimmed by 3 bases and 5 bases, with 7 bases remaining between them. The CDR3 sequence is 12 residues long. DNA for the CDR3: TGTGCCAGCAGTTTTAGGCTGGAGACCCAGTACTTC. It translates to CASSFRLETQYF.

This clonotype has at least ten counts. The chain links TRBV19 to TRBJ2-1; D perhaps matches TRBD1 (6 bases). Germline loops: CDR1 LNHDA, CDR2 SQIVND (reference sequence). The CDR3 contains 15 residues. V gave up 4 bases and J gave up 0 bases, with 10 bases separating them. CDR3 in amino acids: CASSTTGSSYNEQFF. The CDR3 DNA reads TGTGCCAGTAGTACTACAGGGAGCTCCTACAATGAGCAGTTCTTC.

This clonotype has at least ten counts. The chain couples TRBV20-1 to TRBJ1-6; TRBD1 might be the D (6 bases). This CDR3 is 19 amino acids long. The ends were cut back, 4 bases at V and 5 bases at J, with 27 bases in the middle. Germline-derived CDR1 and CDR2 are DFQATT and SNEGSKA (reference sequence). This chain's CDR3 is CSAIDPGLRLGGNNSPLHF. The CDR3 bases are TGCAGTGCTATCGACCCGGGACTCCGGCTAGGGGGAAATAATTCACCCCTCCACTTT.

This clonotype was observed many times. The chain has TRBV6-1 and TRBJ2-7; TRBD1 agrees at 7 bases. Germline trimming cut 4 bases from V and 2 bases from J; bases unmatched to any gene: 11. CDR1 and CDR2 (germline): MNHNS, SASEGT. CDR3 length equals 16 residues. The CDR3 coding sequence is TGTGCCAGCAGTGCCGGGACAGCAAATAGCCCCTACGAGCAGTACTTC. Amino acids: CASSAGTANSPYEQYF.

V and J are TRBV9 and TRBJ2-2, with 11 bases fitting TRBD2. With 0 bases clipped from V and 4 bases from J, the junction kept 5 bases outside the gene matches. Germline lookup yields CDR1 SGDLS and CDR2 YYNGEE. There are 17 residues in the CDR3. CDR3 loop: CASSVEASGRFTGELFF. DNA for the CDR3: TGTGCCAGCAGCGTAGAGGCTAGCGGGAGGTTCACCGGGGAGCTGTTTTTT.

A few counts support this clonotype. This chain joins TRBV7-8 and TRBJ1-5; D is unresolved. With 2 bases removed from V and 2 bases from J, the gap between germline ends came to 13 bases. Germline loops: CDR1 SGHVS, CDR2 FQNEAQ. This CDR3 contains 16 residues. This chain's CDR3 is CASSLWAQRGNQPQHF. The CDR3 DNA reads as TGTGCCAGCAGCTTATGGGCCCAAAGGGGCAATCAGCCCCAGCATTTT. The variable domain in full, completed from reference TRBV7-8 and TRBJ1-5, reads GAGVSQSPRYKVAKRGQDVALRCDPISGHVSLFWYQQALGQGPEFLTYFQNEAQLDKSGLPSDRFFAERPEGSVSTLKIQRTQQEDSAVYLCASSLWAQRGNQPQHFGDGTRLSIL.

This clonotype was found many times. CDR3 in amino acids: CASSLGSTGLGGYNEQFF. The CDR3 nucleotides read TGCGCCAGCAGCTTGGGGTCTACGGGACTAGGGGGCTACAATGAGCAGTTCTTC. This chain uses TRBV5-1 with TRBJ2-1; 8 positions agree with TRBD2. V lost 0 bases and J lost 3; bases outside the gene matches: 11. Looked up from germline, CDR1 is SGHRS and CDR2 is YFSETQ. CDR3 length: 18 residues.

This clonotype occurred many times. The genes are TRBV7-9 and TRBJ2-7, with 8 positions matching TRBD1. From germline, CDR1 is SEHNR and CDR2 FQNEAQ (reference sequence). V shed 2 bases and J 3 bases; nucleotides not matched to a gene: 6. CDR3 length: 15 residues. CDR3 bases: TGTGCCAGCAGCTTACGTCAGGGGGCCAACTACGAGCAGTACTTC. It translates to CASSLRQGANYEQYF.